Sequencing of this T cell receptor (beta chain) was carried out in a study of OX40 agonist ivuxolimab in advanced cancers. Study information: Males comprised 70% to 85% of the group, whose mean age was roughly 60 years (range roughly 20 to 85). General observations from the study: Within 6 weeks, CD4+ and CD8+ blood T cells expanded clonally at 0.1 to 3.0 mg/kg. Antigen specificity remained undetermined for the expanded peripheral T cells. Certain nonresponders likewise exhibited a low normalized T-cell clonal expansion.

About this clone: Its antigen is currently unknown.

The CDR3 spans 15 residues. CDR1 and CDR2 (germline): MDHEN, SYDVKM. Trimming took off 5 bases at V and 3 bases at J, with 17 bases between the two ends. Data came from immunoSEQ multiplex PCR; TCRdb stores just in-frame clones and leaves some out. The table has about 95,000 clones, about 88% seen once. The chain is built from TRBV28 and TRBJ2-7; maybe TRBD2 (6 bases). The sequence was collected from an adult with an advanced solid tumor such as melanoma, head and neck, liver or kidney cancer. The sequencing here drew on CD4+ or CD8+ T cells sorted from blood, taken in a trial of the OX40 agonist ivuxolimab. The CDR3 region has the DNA TGTGCCAGCAGTGAGACCGGGGGAGGAGACTACGAGCAGTACTTC. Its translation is CASSETGGGDYEQYF. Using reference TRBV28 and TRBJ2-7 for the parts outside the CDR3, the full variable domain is DVKVTQSSRYLVKRTGEKVFLECVQDMDHENMFWYRQDPGLGLRLIYFSYDVKMKEKGDIPEGYSVSREKKERFSLILESASTNQTSMYLCASSETGGGDYEQYFGPGTRLTVT.